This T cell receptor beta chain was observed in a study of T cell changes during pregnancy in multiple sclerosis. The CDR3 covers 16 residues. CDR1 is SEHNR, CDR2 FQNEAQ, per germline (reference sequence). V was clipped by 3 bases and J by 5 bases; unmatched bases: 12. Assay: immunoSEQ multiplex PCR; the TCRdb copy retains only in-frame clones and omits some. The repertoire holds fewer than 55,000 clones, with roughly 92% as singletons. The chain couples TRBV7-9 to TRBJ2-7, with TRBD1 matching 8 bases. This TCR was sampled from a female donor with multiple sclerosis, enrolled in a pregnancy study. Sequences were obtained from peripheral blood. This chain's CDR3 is CASSFPYRGTGDEQYF. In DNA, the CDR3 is TGTGCCAGCAGCTTTCCCTACAGGGGGACGGGAGACGAGCAGTACTTC.